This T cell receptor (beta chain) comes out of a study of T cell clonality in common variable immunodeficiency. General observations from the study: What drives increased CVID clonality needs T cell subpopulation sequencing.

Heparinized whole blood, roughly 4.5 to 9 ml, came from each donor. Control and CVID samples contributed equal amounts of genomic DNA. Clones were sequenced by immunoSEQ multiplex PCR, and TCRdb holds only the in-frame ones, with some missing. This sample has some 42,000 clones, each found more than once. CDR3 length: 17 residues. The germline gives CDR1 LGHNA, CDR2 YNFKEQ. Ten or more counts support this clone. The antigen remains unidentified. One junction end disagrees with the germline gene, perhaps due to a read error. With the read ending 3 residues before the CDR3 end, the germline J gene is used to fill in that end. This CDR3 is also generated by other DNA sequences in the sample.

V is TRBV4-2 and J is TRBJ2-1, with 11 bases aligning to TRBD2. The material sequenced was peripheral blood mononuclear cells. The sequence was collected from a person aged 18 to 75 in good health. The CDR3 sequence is CASSQDGTSGTYNEQFF. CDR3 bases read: TGCGCCAGCAGCCAAGATGGGACTAGCGGAACCTACAATGAG.